This T cell receptor (beta chain) was sequenced for a study of metastatic and nonmetastatic thyroid tumors. Study at large: The authors compared repertoires across blood and tumor or nodule tissue from malignant and benign thyroid patients.

TCRdb reprocessed the PCR reads using MiXCR. The table has roughly 90,000 clones, just under 15% seen once; the top ten hold just over 3.5%. Treatment of any kind had been given to no patient before thyroid surgery. This clone was counted only a few times. This CDR3 is built from 17 residues. V was pared by 6 bases and J by 4 bases, with 18 bases of the junction left unmatched. From germline, CDR1 is MDHEN and CDR2 SYDVKM. This chain joins TRBV28 and TRBJ2-7; 7 bases fit TRBD2. This receptor was obtained from a female donor with papillary thyroid cancer or a benign thyroid nodule (not recorded which). Some clones in this sample may be carry-over from other donors' samples. Sequenced material: blood. The DNA of the CDR3 is TGTGCCAGCAGCTCCAGAGGTATTGGCGGGAGCTTATACGAGCAGTACTTC. It specifies CASSSRGIGGSLYEQYF. The full variable domain, its missing parts supplied by reference TRBV28 and TRBJ2-7, is DVKVTQSSRYLVKRTGEKVFLECVQDMDHENMFWYRQDPGLGLRLIYFSYDVKMKEKGDIPEGYSVSREKKERFSLILESASTNQTSMYLCASSSRGIGGSLYEQYFGPGTRLTVT.